This note documents a single T cell receptor (beta chain) sequence. Trimming cost V 0 bases and J 3 bases, with 6 bases left between them. This CDR3 region has 13 residues. Germline lookup yields CDR1 SGDLS and CDR2 YYNGEE. The data derive from a study of T cell changes during pregnancy in multiple sclerosis. Using immunoSEQ multiplex PCR, the repertoire was profiled, and TCRdb retains in-frame clones only, with some absent. The sample lists tens of thousands of clones, just under 95% seen once, with 0.65% to 0.95% in the top ten. This rearrangement joins TRBV9 to TRBJ1-2; D uncertain. This sequence originates from a female donor with multiple sclerosis, enrolled in a pregnancy study. Sequenced material: peripheral blood, taken in the third trimester of pregnancy. CDR3 nucleotide sequence: TGTGCCAGCAGCGTAGCTTCGGACTATGGCTACACCTTC. Residues: CASSVASDYGYTF.